The T cell receptor (beta chain) under discussion was sequenced for a study of Graves' ophthalmopathy and Graves' hyperthyroidism. Study findings and constraints: Most thyroid clonotypes expanded beyond 0.001 frequency were also found in blood.

Germline CDR1 LGHDT, CDR2 YNNKEL (reference sequence). CDR3 length: 11 residues. Details on this clonotype: Its antigen is unidentified. Being one base from a much bigger clone, this may be a read error.

Other autoimmune disease, uncontrolled infection, pregnancy and lactation led to exclusion. Symptoms, serum thyroxine and TRAb, thyroid ultrasound, and orbital computed tomography formed the diagnostic basis. Amplification of the TCR beta CDR3 regions used RNA transcripts (as template). After a first-round RT-PCR with HTBI primers, a second-round multiplex PCR was run. Each CDR3 protein is one row after TCRdb ran MiXCR on the multiplex PCR reads. Among about 550,000 distinct CDR3 sequences listed, roughly 40% were seen once. The rearrangement joins TRBV3-1 to TRBJ2-7; unclear D gene. This TCR came from an adult man with Graves' hyperthyroidism. The sample taken for sequencing was peripheral blood or thyroid tissue (not recorded which). The DNA of the CDR3 is TGTGTCAGCAGCGTACCTACGGAGCAGTACTTC. It yields the protein CVSSVPTEQYF.